These 21 T cell receptor beta chains were sequenced from one sample in a study of T cell responses to AZD1222 COVID-19 vaccine. The repertoire was sequenced with immunoSEQ multiplex PCR; TCRdb's copy has only in-frame clones and lacks some. Of about 79,000 clones in the sample, 65% to 85% are singletons; the top ten hold roughly a fifth. The material sequenced was peripheral blood, taken on day 0 of AZD1222 vaccination. These receptors originate from an adult in good health.

The chain recombines TRBV6-5 with TRBJ2-7; D is unclear. V was trimmed by 6 bases and J by 3 bases, leaving 15 bases between them. Germline lookup yields CDR1 MNHEY and CDR2 SVGAGI. CDR3 length: 14 residues. The DNA for the CDR3 is TGTGCCAGCAGAAGTTACGGAGTACACTACGAGCAGTACTTC. This gives the protein CASRSYGVHYEQYF.

This chain links TRBV30 with TRBJ2-4, with D uncertain. The length of the CDR3 is 13 residues. CDR1 is GTSNPN and CDR2 is SVGIG in the germline V gene (reference sequence). Trimming shortened V by 0 bases and J by 6 bases, and 9 bases separated the two germline ends. CDR3 amino acids: CAWSVSLGNIQYF. Written as DNA, the CDR3 is TGTGCCTGGAGTGTAAGTCTGGGAAACATTCAGTACTTC.

This clone was recorded only once. This sequence joins TRBV3-1 (or the pseudogene TRBV3-2) and TRBJ2-3; D not certain. V gave up 3 bases and J gave up 4 bases, with 2 bases separating them. The CDR3 loop spans 11 amino acids. Germline V gene data show CDR1 as LGHDT and CDR2 as YNNKEL (reference sequence). CDR3 residues: CASSHADTQYF. CDR3 sequence (DNA): TGTGCCAGCAGCCACGCAGATACGCAGTATTTT.

The genes are TRBV9 and TRBJ2-7, with 7 positions matching TRBD2. The CDR3 contains 14 residues. Germline V gene lookup returns CDR1 SGDLS and CDR2 YYNGEE. Germline trimming cut 3 bases from V and 0 bases from J; bases unmatched to any gene: 3. The CDR3 sequence is CASSGEGSSYEQYF. The CDR3 DNA reads TGTGCCAGCAGCGGGGAGGGGAGCTCCTACGAGCAGTACTTC. The variable domain in full, with the rest retrieved from reference TRBV9 and TRBJ2-7, is DSGVTQTPKHLITATGQRVTLRCSPRSGDLSVYWYQQSLDQGLQFLIQYYNGEERAKGNILERFSAQQFPDLHSELNLSSLELGDSALYFCASSGEGSSYEQYFGPGTRLTVT.

This clone was recorded once. The chain employs TRBV5-1 and TRBJ1-1, with D possibly TRBD1 on 5 matching bases. Deletions cut 0 bases from V and 5 bases from J, with 11 bases between. The CDR3 spans 14 residues. The germline V gene encodes CDR1 SGHRS and CDR2 YFSETQ. The CDR3 bases are TGCGCCAGCAGCTTGGGGACCCAGGGAACTGAAGCTTTCTTT. Its protein is CASSLGTQGTEAFF.

V usage is TRBV28 and J usage is TRBJ2-7, with 7 bases lining up with TRBD1. Trimming cost V 6 bases and J 2 bases; bases outside gene matches: 10. The CDR3 sequence is 15 residues long. Germline V gene sequence: CDR1 MDHEN, CDR2 SYDVKM. Written as DNA, the CDR3 is TGTGCCAGCAGCTCTTCGAGGACAGGCACCTACGAGCAGTACTTC. It specifies CASSSSRTGTYEQYF.

CDR3 nucleotides: TGTGCCAGCAGCTTGTTCGGGAGAACCGGGGAGCTGTTTTTT. As protein: CASSLFGRTGELFF. The V and J genes are TRBV7-2 and TRBJ2-2; D perhaps matches TRBD2 (6 bases). The CDR3 spans 14 residues. Per the germline V gene, CDR1 is SGHTA and CDR2 is FQGNSA. Trimming took off 3 bases at V and 5 bases at J, with 10 bases between the two ends.

The J gene is TRBJ2-7, the V gene TRBV6-5, with 10 bases identical to TRBD1. The CDR3 spans 14 residues. Germline V gives CDR1 MNHEY, CDR2 SVGAGI. Trimming removed 8 bases from V and 2 bases from J; junction bases left unmatched: 6. The CDR3 reads CASGPGQGPYEQYF. The DNA for the CDR3 is TGTGCCAGCGGACCGGGACAGGGGCCCTACGAGCAGTACTTC.

The chain has TRBV6-2 or TRBV6-3 and TRBJ2-5; D remains unclear. The CDR3 length is 15 residues. Germline V CDR1 and CDR2: MNHEY, SVGEGT. The V and J ends lost 4 bases and 4 bases respectively, with 16 bases between them. CDR3 nucleotide sequence: TGTGCCAGCAGTTCCGCCTTGCAAGTCCGAGAGACCCAGTACTTC. Protein sequence: CASSSALQVRETQYF.

Worth noting for this clone: Other DNA sequences in this specimen translate into the identical CDR3. This rearrangement joins TRBV12-3 or TRBV12-4 to TRBJ2-3; D gene uncertain. Trimming removed 5 bases at V and 4 bases at J, with 10 bases between. CDR3 length equals 13 residues. The CDR3 here is CASSLTSADTQYF. CDR3 DNA sequence: TGTGCCAGCAGTCTTACATCCGCAGATACGCAGTATTTT.

A single count supports this clone. This sequence joins TRBV4-2 and TRBJ2-1; 10 bases agree with TRBD2. CDR3 length: 16 amino acids. The germline V gene has CDR1 LGHNA and CDR2 YNFKEQ. J was trimmed by 7 bases and V by 0 bases; bases with no gene match: 6. The chain's CDR3 is CASSQELAGVQNEQFF. The CDR3 nucleotides are TGTGCCAGCAGCCAAGAGCTAGCGGGAGTTCAGAATGAGCAGTTCTTC.

This chain links TRBV6-5 with TRBJ2-6; 7 bases are shared with TRBD1. The trim removed 1 base at V and 0 bases at J, leaving 0 bases unmatched. Per the germline V gene, CDR1 is MNHEY and CDR2 is SVGAGI. This CDR3 comprises 16 residues. This CDR3 is CASSYWDSSGANVLTF. CDR3 nucleotides: TGTGCCAGCAGTTACTGGGACAGCTCTGGGGCCAACGTCCTGACTTTC.

V gene TRBV5-1 combines with J gene TRBJ2-3, with D perhaps TRBD2 (5 bases). V was clipped by 6 bases and J by 0 bases, with 14 bases between them. Germline V gene lookup returns CDR1 SGHRS and CDR2 YFSETQ. This CDR3 is built from 15 residues. CDR3 amino acids: CASTPRGGSTDTQYF. Here the CDR3 DNA reads TGCGCCAGCACCCCCCGGGGTGGGAGCACAGATACGCAGTATTTT.

The V gene is TRBV5-1, the J gene TRBJ1-6; TRBD1 matches at 8 bases. Germline CDR1 reads SGHRS; CDR2 reads YFSETQ. V dropped 4 bases and J dropped 10; count of bases not matched to a gene: 7. The CDR3 runs to 14 residues. The chain's CDR3 is CASSQDRAGSPLHF. The CDR3, as DNA: TGCGCCAGCAGCCAGGACAGGGCGGGATCACCCCTCCACTTT. The variable domain in full, with the rest retrieved from reference TRBV5-1 and TRBJ1-6, is KAGVTQTPRYLIKTRGQQVTLSCSPISGHRSVSWYQQTPGQGLQFLFEYFSETQRNKGNFPGRFSGRQFSNSRSEMNVSTLELGDSALYLCASSQDRAGSPLHFGNGTRLTVT.

This clone was seen only a few times. The DNA for the CDR3 is TGTGCCAGCTCTCCCGGACTAGTCAATGGGGAGACCCAGTACTTC. Translated, it gives CASSPGLVNGETQYF. The chain links TRBV18 to TRBJ2-5, with TRBD2 matching over 7 bases. Unmatched junction bases numbered 12, after V lost 6 bases and J lost 5 bases. Germline-derived CDR1 and CDR2 are KGHSH and LQKENI. This CDR3 has 15 amino acids.

The chain joins TRBV5-4 to TRBJ1-1; D is undetermined. From germline, CDR1 is SGHNT and CDR2 YYREEE (reference sequence). The CDR3 is 15 amino acids. V was trimmed by 0 bases and J by 0 bases, leaving 9 bases between them. The CDR3 DNA sequence: TGTGCCAGCAGCTTGGACCCGGGAATGAACACTGAAGCTTTCTTT. It translates to CASSLDPGMNTEAFF.

This rearrangement joins TRBV3-1 (or the pseudogene TRBV3-2) to TRBJ1-1; D not resolved. This CDR3 contains 14 residues. In germline, CDR1 is LGHDT, CDR2 YNNKEL (reference sequence). The V and J ends lost 1 base and 2 bases respectively, with 8 bases between them. The CDR3 is CASSQGMANTEAFF. Written as DNA, the CDR3 is TGTGCCAGCAGCCAAGGAATGGCCAACACTGAAGCTTTCTTT.

The chain carries TRBV6-2 or TRBV6-3 and TRBJ2-2, with a possible D match to TRBD2 (7 bases). CDR1 is MNHEY and CDR2 is SVGEGT in the germline V gene. The length of the CDR3 is 15 residues. V was shortened by 5 bases and J by 5 bases, with 15 bases between the two germline ends. CDR3 DNA: TGTGCCAGCAGTGCCCTCGGGGGGCGAACCGGGGAGCTGTTTTTT. Its translation is CASSALGGRTGELFF.

V and J are TRBV25-1 and TRBJ2-5; D call uncertain. CDR3 length: 13 residues. The germline V gene encodes CDR1 MGHDK and CDR2 SYGVNS. V shed 6 bases and J shed 5 bases, with 13 bases lying between them. CDR3 region: CASSRRTGETQYF. The DNA for the CDR3 is TGTGCCAGCAGCCGCCGGACGGGTGAGACCCAGTACTTC.

The gene calls are TRBV6-4 and TRBJ1-2; D is ambiguous. CDR1 and CDR2 from the germline V gene are MRHNA and SNTAGT. The CDR3 is 15 amino acids. The V end was cut by 8 bases, the J end by 2 bases, with 18 bases between. The CDR3 protein is CASRELPSSNYGYTF. CDR3 DNA sequence: TGTGCCAGCCGGGAACTACCCTCTTCCAACTATGGCTACACCTTC.

This clone occurred a few times. The V and J genes are TRBV29-1 and TRBJ2-2, with D hard to call. Trimming stripped 1 base from V and 6 bases from J, with 9 bases between. This CDR3 comprises 13 residues. Germline CDR1 reads SQVTM; CDR2 reads ANQGSEA. The CDR3 nucleotides read TGCAGCGTTGAAGTCCCTCTGGCCGGGGAGCTGTTTTTT. Protein sequence: CSVEVPLAGELFF.